The 21 T cell receptor beta chains given below trace back to one sample, sequenced in a study of blood T cell repertoires in COVID-19. The protocol was immunoSEQ multiplex PCR, while the TCRdb copy is restricted to in-frame clones and leaves out a portion. The table includes about 240,000 clones, about 89% detected once. Sequencing was performed on PBMCs or T cells enriched from blood (not recorded which). These receptors were taken from a woman aged 30 to 39 who had recovered from COVID-19.

The gene calls are TRBV5-1 and TRBJ1-1; maybe TRBD1 (6 bases). The CDR3 loop spans 13 amino acids. Germline lookup yields CDR1 SGHRS and CDR2 YFSETQ. Trimming cost V 6 bases and J 5 bases, with 14 bases left between them. CDR3 amino acids: CASNPGGRTEAFF. In nucleotides, the CDR3 is TGCGCCAGCAACCCCGGGGGGCGAACTGAAGCTTTCTTT. Based on the CDR3 plus reference TRBV5-1 and TRBJ1-1, the full variable domain is KAGVTQTPRYLIKTRGQQVTLSCSPISGHRSVSWYQQTPGQGLQFLFEYFSETQRNKGNFPGRFSGRQFSNSRSEMNVSTLELGDSALYLCASNPGGRTEAFFGQGTRLTVV.

J is TRBJ2-7 and V is TRBV3-1 (or the pseudogene TRBV3-2), with 14 bases identical to TRBD2. This CDR3 comprises 16 residues. The V segment lost 1 base and the J segment 4 bases; nucleotides outside the gene matches: 3. Germline CDR1 LGHDT, CDR2 YNNKEL (reference sequence). The CDR3 is CASSQVGTSGSYEQYF. The CDR3 DNA is TGTGCCAGCAGCCAAGTTGGGACTAGCGGGAGTTACGAGCAGTACTTC.

This chain joins TRBV6-5 and TRBJ1-1; no clear D gene. The germline gives CDR1 MNHEY, CDR2 SVGAGI. CDR3 length: 14 amino acids. Trimming took off 5 bases at V and 4 bases at J, with 14 bases between the two ends. DNA of the CDR3: TGTGCCAGCAGTATGCACGGGGTTTTCACTGAAGCTTTCTTT. Protein: CASSMHGVFTEAFF.

The chain links TRBV19 to TRBJ2-7, with D uncertain. Germline CDR1 is LNHDA and CDR2 is SQIVND (reference sequence). V was pared by 5 bases and J by 1 base, with 3 bases between. The CDR3 runs to 11 residues. This CDR3 reads CASSSSYEQYF. For the CDR3, the DNA is TGTGCCAGTAGTTCGTCCTACGAGCAGTACTTC.

This clone was observed a handful of times. V and J are TRBV7-2 and TRBJ1-6; 7 nucleotides line up with TRBD1. The V and J ends lost 5 bases and 9 bases, in that order; junction bases with no gene match: 10. The CDR3 covers 15 residues. Germline V gene data show CDR1 as SGHTA and CDR2 as FQGNSA. The CDR3 protein is CASSPPSGDSSPLHF. The DNA for the CDR3 is TGTGCCAGCAGCCCCCCATCGGGGGACAGTTCACCCCTCCACTTT. Using reference TRBV7-2 and TRBJ1-6 for the parts outside the CDR3, the full variable domain is GAGVSQSPSNKVTEKGKDVELRCDPISGHTALYWYRQSLGQGLEFLIYFQGNSAPDKSGLPSDRFSAERTGGSVSTLTIQRTQQEDSAVYLCASSPPSGDSSPLHFGNGTRLTVT.

This clone was seen just once. This chain links TRBV19 with TRBJ1-2, with 10 bases matching TRBD1. The CDR3 spans 14 residues. Trimming cost V 5 bases and J 3 bases; bases outside gene matches: 3. The germline V gene has CDR1 LNHDA and CDR2 SQIVND (reference sequence). CDR3: CASSDRGRYYGYTF. DNA of the CDR3: TGTGCCAGTAGTGACAGGGGGCGATACTATGGCTACACCTTC.

V gene TRBV5-6 combines with J gene TRBJ2-3, with 11 bases aligning to TRBD2. The germline CDR1 and CDR2 sequences are SGHDT and YYEEEE. V dropped 7 bases and J dropped 2; count of bases not matched to a gene: 3. This CDR3 region has 14 residues. CDR3 sequence: CASGTSGYTDTQYF. CDR3 DNA sequence: TGTGCCAGCGGGACTAGCGGATACACAGATACGCAGTATTTT.

This rearrangement joins TRBV5-4 to TRBJ2-1, with 13 bases that match TRBD2. The CDR3 covers 14 residues. V gave up 4 bases and J gave up 10 bases; unmatched junction bases: 5. The V gene's germline CDR1 is SGHNT and CDR2 YYREEE (reference sequence). The CDR3 sequence: CASSGLAGVWEQFF. CDR3 nucleotide sequence: TGTGCCAGCAGCGGACTAGCGGGAGTGTGGGAGCAGTTCTTC.

The chain is built from TRBV7-3 and TRBJ2-1, with 10 bases identical to TRBD2. This CDR3 comprises 16 residues. Germline CDR1 is SGHTA and CDR2 is FQGTGA. Losses at the gene ends were 6 bases for V and 7 bases for J; bases not matched to a gene: 12. The CDR3 protein is CASSPLAGVVGNEQFF. The CDR3 DNA sequence: TGTGCCAGCAGTCCGCTAGCGGGAGTCGTCGGTAATGAGCAGTTCTTC. Using reference TRBV7-3 and TRBJ2-1 for the parts outside the CDR3, the full variable domain is GAGVSQTPSNKVTEKGKYVELRCDPISGHTALYWYRQSLGQGPEFLIYFQGTGAADDSGLPNDRFFAVRPEGSVSTLKIQRTERGDSAVYLCASSPLAGVVGNEQFFGPGTRLTVL.

The gene calls are TRBV4-1 and TRBJ2-1, with TRBD2 matching over 10 bases. The V segment lost 1 base and the J segment 4 bases; nucleotides outside the gene matches: 4. The CDR3 runs 16 residues. Germline CDR1 reads MGHRA; CDR2 reads YSYEKL. In nucleotides, the CDR3 is TGCGCCAGCAGCCAAGGAACTAGCGGGATTTACAATGAGCAGTTCTTC. It specifies CASSQGTSGIYNEQFF.

The chain recombines TRBV19 with TRBJ1-4; TRBD1 aligns across 7 bases. Trimming at V came to 7 bases and at J to 8 bases, leaving 10 bases not matched to a gene. The CDR3 loop spans 14 amino acids. Per germline, CDR1 LNHDA and CDR2 SQIVND (reference sequence). The CDR3 here is CASTLRDSSEKLFF. The CDR3 coding sequence is TGTGCCAGTACTCTCCGGGACAGCAGCGAAAAACTGTTTTTT.

The chain links TRBV28 to TRBJ1-1; D may be TRBD1 (6 bases). Looked up from germline, CDR1 is MDHEN and CDR2 is SYDVKM. CDR3 length equals 16 residues. The V end lost 6 bases, the J end lost 1 base, and 18 bases lay between the germline ends. The CDR3 nucleotides read TGTGCCAGCAGGGGATCGACAGGAACCGGGAACACTGAAGCTTTCTTT. This gives the protein CASRGSTGTGNTEAFF.

The chain uses TRBV19 and TRBJ1-5; tentatively, D is TRBD1 (6 bases). Looked up from germline, CDR1 is LNHDA and CDR2 is SQIVND (reference sequence). The CDR3 is 15 residues long. The V and J ends lost 6 bases and 5 bases respectively, with 17 bases between them. The CDR3 is CASSPRGGAYQPQHF. The CDR3 nucleotides are TGTGCCAGTAGCCCCCGCGGGGGGGCTTATCAGCCCCAGCATTTT. The complete variable domain, with remaining parts taken from reference TRBV19 and TRBJ1-5, reads DGGITQSPKYLFRKEGQNVTLSCEQNLNHDAMYWYRQDPGQGLRLIYYSQIVNDFQKGDIAEGYSVSREKKESFPLTVTSAQKNPTAFYLCASSPRGGAYQPQHFGDGTRLSIL.

V usage is TRBV18 and J usage is TRBJ2-3; 14 bases are shared with TRBD2. Germline CDR1 KGHSH, CDR2 LQKENI. J gave up 1 base and V 4 bases, and 4 bases lay outside the gene matches. The CDR3 is 17 residues long. The CDR3 is CASSLGTSGSGTDTQYF. The CDR3 nucleotides are TGTGCCAGCTCACTCGGGACTAGCGGGAGTGGCACAGATACGCAGTATTTT. The variable domain in full, completed from reference TRBV18 and TRBJ2-3, reads NAGVMQNPRHLVRRRGQEARLRCSPMKGHSHVYWYRQLPEEGLKFMVYLQKENIIDESGMPKERFSAEFPKEGPSILRIQQVVRGDSAAYFCASSLGTSGSGTDTQYFGPGTRLTVL.

The J gene is TRBJ2-3, the V gene TRBV5-5; 9 bases match TRBD2. V was pared by 1 base and J by 5 bases, with 8 bases of the junction left unmatched. Germline assignment: CDR1 SGHKS and CDR2 YYEKEE (reference sequence). This CDR3 has 16 amino acids. DNA for the CDR3: TGTGCCAGCAGCTTGAGACTAGCGGCCCTCAAAGATACGCAGTATTTT. It translates to CASSLRLAALKDTQYF.

The chain carries TRBV20-1 and TRBJ2-5; tentatively, D is TRBD2 (5 bases). V shed 3 bases and J shed 3 bases, with 14 bases lying between them. Germline V gene sequence: CDR1 DFQATT, CDR2 SNEGSKA (reference sequence). The CDR3 totals 14 residues. Here the CDR3 DNA reads TGCAGTGCTAGTGGTGTCGGGGTGGAAGAGACCCAGTACTTC. Protein product: CSASGVGVEETQYF.

The chain links TRBV20-1 to TRBJ2-5; no firm D call. The V and J ends lost 6 bases and 4 bases respectively, with 6 bases between them. This CDR3 contains 10 residues. From germline, CDR1 is DFQATT and CDR2 SNEGSKA (reference sequence). The CDR3 is CSATPETQYF. Here the CDR3 DNA reads TGCAGTGCCACACCAGAGACCCAGTACTTC.

This clone came up once. The rearrangement joins TRBV18 to TRBJ2-2; TRBD1 matches 11 bases. Germline-derived CDR1 and CDR2 are KGHSH and LQKENI. After removal of 3 bases from V and 4 bases from J, the junction contained 10 bases not matched to a gene. The CDR3 totals 18 residues. CDR3 sequence reads: CASSPAGTGGFGTGELFF. The CDR3 nucleotides read TGTGCCAGCTCACCCGCCGGGACAGGGGGTTTCGGCACCGGGGAGCTGTTTTTT.

The V and J genes are TRBV24-1 and TRBJ2-6, with a weak D call TRBD1 (6 bases). The germline gives CDR1 KGHDR, CDR2 SFDVKD. This CDR3 spans 18 amino acids. V lost 0 bases, J lost 4 bases, and 15 bases lay in between. CDR3 nucleotide sequence: TGTGCCACCAGTGATTTGCCGGCCAGGGGCATGGGGGCCAACGTCCTGACTTTC. Amino acid sequence: CATSDLPARGMGANVLTF.

This chain links TRBV9 with TRBJ1-3; 10 positions agree with TRBD1. CDR3 size: 15 residues. The germline CDR1 and CDR2 sequences are SGDLS and YYNGEE. Trimming cost V 5 bases and J 1 base; bases outside gene matches: 3. CDR3 sequence: CASSDRGLSGNTIYF. The CDR3 bases are TGTGCCAGCAGTGACAGGGGGCTTTCTGGAAACACCATATATTTT.

This chain connects TRBV5-5 to TRBJ2-1; 7 positions agree with TRBD2. Per the germline V gene, CDR1 is SGHKS and CDR2 is YYEKEE (reference sequence). The V segment lost 0 bases and the J segment 8 bases; nucleotides outside the gene matches: 5. The CDR3 sequence is 14 residues long. DNA of the CDR3: TGTGCCAGCAGCTTGGTTGCGGGGGATCATGAGCAGTTCTTC. It translates to CASSLVAGDHEQFF.